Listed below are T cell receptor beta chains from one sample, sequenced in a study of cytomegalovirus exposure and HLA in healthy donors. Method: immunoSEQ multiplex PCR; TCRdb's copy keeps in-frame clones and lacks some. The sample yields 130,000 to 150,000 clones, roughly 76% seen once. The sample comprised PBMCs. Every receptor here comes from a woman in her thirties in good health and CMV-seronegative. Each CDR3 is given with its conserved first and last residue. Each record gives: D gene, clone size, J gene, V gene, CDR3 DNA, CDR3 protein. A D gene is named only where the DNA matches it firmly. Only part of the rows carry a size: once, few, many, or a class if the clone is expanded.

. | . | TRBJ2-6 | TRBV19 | TGTGCCAGTAGTGCCCAGGACTCTGGGGCCAACGTCCTGACTTTC | CASSAQDSGANVLTF
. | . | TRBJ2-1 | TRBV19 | TGTGCCAGTACAACTCGGGACTACAATGAGCAGTTCTTC | CASTTRDYNEQFF
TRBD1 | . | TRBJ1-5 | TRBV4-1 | TGCGCCAGCAGCCAGCCCCGACAGGGAAGTAGTCAGCCCCAGCATTTT | CASSQPRQGSSQPQHF
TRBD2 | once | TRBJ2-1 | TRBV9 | TGTGCCAGCAGCGTATCTAGCGGTACCCACAATGAGCAGTTCTTC | CASSVSSGTHNEQFF
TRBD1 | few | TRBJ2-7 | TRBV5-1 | TGCGCCAGCAGCTTGGGACAGGGAAGCTACGAGCAGTACTTC | CASSLGQGSYEQYF
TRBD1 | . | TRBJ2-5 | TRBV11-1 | TGTGCCAGCAGCTATTACCCCAGACAGGGTAGCGAGACCCAGTACTTC | CASSYYPRQGSETQYF
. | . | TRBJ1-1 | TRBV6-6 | TGTGCCAGCAATCAGGGTTGGACTGAAGCTTTCTTT | CASNQGWTEAFF
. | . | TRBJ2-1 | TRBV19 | TGTGCCAGTAGTATTGGGAGGCACGGGGACTACAATGAGCAGTTCTTC | CASSIGRHGDYNEQFF
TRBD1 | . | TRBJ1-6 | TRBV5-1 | TGCGCCAGCAGCCTGGGACAGGGGGCAGATAATTCACCCCTCCACTTT | CASSLGQGADNSPLHF
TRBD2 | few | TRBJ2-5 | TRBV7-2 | TGTGCCAGCAGCAAGACGGCGGGAGGACTAGAGACCCAGTACTTC | CASSKTAGGLETQYF
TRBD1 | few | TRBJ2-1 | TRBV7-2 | TGTGCCAGCTTAGAGGGACAGGCCCACAATGAGCAGTTCTTC | CASLEGQAHNEQFF
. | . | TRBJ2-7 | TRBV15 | TGTGCCACCAGCACCGGCCGGGACAACGTCTACGAGCAGTACTTC | CATSTGRDNVYEQYF
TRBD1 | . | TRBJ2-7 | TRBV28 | TGTGCCAGCAGTTGGACAGGGATAGACGAGCAGTACTTC | CASSWTGIDEQYF
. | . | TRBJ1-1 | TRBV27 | TGTGCCAGCAGTCAATTCAATGAAGCTTTCTTT | CASSQFNEAFF
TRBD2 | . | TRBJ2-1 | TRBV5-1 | TGCGCCAGCAGCTTGGACGGGGGGTCCGATGATGAGCAGTTCTTC | CASSLDGGSDDEQFF
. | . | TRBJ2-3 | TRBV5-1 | TGCGCCAGCAGCTCCGGACTGCCTAACACAGATACGCAGTATTTT | CASSSGLPNTDTQYF
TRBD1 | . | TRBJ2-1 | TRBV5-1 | TGCGCCAGCAGCTTCGACAGGGGTTGGATTGAGCAGTTCTTC | CASSFDRGWIEQFF
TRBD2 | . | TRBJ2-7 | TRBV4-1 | TGCGCCAGCAGCCAACTACTAGCGGGGGCCTACGAGCAGTACTTC | CASSQLLAGAYEQYF
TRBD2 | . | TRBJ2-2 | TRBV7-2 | TGTGCCAGCAGCCAGCGGGGGGCTACGAACACCGGGGAGCTGTTTTTT | CASSQRGATNTGELFF
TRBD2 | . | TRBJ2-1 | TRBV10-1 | TGCGCCAGCAGTGGAGCGGGGATAAACAATGAGCAGTTCTTC | CASSGAGINNEQFF
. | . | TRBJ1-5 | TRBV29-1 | TGCAGCGTTGAAGAGGTGACGGACTGGAATCAGCCCCAGCATTTT | CSVEEVTDWNQPQHF
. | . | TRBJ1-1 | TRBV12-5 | TGTGCTAGTGGTTCCCTCCAGGGGAACACTGAAGCTTTCTTT | CASGSLQGNTEAFF